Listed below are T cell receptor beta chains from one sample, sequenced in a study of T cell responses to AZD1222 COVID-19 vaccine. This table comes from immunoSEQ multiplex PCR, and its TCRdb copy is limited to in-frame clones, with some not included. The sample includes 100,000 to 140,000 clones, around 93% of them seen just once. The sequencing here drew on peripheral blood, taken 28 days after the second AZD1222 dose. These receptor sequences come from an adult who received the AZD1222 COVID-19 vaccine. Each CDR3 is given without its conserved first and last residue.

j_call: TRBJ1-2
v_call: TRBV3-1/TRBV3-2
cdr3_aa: ASSQDSGQWNGYT

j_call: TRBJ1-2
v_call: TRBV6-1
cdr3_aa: ASSERAGAGYT

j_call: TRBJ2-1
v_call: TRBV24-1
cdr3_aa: ATSDRTSGRGEQF

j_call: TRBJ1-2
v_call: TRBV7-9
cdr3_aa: ASSPTGDYGYT

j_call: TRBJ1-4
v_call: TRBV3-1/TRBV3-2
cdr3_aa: ASSPLTGFATNEKLF

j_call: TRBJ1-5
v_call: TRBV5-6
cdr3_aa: ASSLIGQPQH

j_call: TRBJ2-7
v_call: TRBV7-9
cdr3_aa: ASSLARGWGDFGAYEQY

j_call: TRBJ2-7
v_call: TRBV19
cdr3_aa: ASSVLTGPTGYEQY

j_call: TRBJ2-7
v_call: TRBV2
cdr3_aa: ASSPQGVGLGIHEQY

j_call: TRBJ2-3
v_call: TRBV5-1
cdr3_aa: ASSQGLREQY

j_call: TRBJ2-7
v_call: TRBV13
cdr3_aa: ASSLGGLAGGIYEQY

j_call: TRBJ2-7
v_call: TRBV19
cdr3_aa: ASRLAGNAYEQY

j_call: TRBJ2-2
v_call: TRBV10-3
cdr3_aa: ASQGLVSTGELF

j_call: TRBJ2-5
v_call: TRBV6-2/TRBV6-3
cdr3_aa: ASSSEGQVTETQY

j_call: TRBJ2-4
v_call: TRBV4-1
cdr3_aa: ASSQEFLQTKNIQY

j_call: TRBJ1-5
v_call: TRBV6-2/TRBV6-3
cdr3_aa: ASSYSGGGNQPQH

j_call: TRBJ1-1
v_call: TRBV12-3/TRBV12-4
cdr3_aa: ASSLTRVAAF

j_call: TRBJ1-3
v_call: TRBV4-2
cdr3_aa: ASSPRGSGGNTIY

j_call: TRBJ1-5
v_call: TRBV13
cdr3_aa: ASSLGVSNQPQH

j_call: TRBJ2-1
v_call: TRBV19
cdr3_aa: ASSIYLYNEQF

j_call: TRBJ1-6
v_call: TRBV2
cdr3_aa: ASSEVGTGHSSPLH

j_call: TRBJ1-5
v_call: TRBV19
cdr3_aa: ASSARARVRNQPQH

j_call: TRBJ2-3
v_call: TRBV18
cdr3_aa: ASSLHAPLGGAGDTQY

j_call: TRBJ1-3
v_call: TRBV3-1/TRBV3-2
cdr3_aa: ASSQGGAGNTIY

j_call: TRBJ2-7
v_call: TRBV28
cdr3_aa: ASRLSLEQY

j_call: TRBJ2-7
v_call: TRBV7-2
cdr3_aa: ASSLAHGTYEQY

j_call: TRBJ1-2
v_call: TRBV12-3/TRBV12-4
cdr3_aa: ASSGHENGYT

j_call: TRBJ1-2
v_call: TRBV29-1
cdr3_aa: SVVAGNGYT

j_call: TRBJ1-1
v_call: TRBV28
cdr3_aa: ASSLTGLNTEAF

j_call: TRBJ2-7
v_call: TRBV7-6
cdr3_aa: ASSAKGGQGNGEQY

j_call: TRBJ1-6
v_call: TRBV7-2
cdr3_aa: ASSPRQGRRPLH

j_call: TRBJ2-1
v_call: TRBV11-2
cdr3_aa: ASSLASNEQF

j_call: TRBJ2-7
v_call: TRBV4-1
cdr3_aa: ASSQGLAGNYEQY

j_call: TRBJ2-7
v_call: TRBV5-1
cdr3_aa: ASSLEGRAGYEQY

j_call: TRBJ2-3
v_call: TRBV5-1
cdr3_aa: ASSLMAEADTQY

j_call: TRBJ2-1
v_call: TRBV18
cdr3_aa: ASSAGTSGVTYNEQF

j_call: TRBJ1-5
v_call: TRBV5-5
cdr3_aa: ASSLEAGLGNQPQH

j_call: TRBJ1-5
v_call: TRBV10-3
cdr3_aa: AISEDSGRPQH

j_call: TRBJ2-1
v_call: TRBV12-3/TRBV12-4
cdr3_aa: ASSHVGNEQF

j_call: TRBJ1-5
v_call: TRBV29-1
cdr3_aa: SVQQGAGQPQH

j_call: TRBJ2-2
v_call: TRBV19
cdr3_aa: ASSKASGSAGELF

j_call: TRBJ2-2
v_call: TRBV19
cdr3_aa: ASSFGAPTGELF